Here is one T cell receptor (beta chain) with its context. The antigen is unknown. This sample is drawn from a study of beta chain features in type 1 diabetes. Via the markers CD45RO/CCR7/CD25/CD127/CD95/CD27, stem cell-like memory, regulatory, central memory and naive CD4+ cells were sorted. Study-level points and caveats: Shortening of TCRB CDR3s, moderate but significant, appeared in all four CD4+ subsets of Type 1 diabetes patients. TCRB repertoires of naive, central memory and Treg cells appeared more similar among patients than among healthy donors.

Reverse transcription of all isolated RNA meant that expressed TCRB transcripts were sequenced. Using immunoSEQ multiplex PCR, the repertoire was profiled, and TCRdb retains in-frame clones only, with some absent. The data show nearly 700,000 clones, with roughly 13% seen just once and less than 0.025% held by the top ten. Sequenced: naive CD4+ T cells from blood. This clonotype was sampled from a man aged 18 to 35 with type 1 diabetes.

CDR3 region: CASAYIGLAGSYEQYF. CDR3 bases: TGTGCCAGCGCCTATATAGGACTAGCGGGATCCTACGAGCAGTACTTC. V gene TRBV6-6 combines with J gene TRBJ2-7, with 12 bases identical to TRBD2. The CDR3 runs 16 residues. J gave up 1 base and V 8 bases, and 9 bases lay outside the gene matches. CDR1 MNHNY and CDR2 SVGAGI come from the germline V gene (reference sequence).